The TCR beta chain described here comes from a study of PD-L1 blockade in urothelial cancer. Study overall: Analyses were performed on blood at 3 weeks after treatment start (the second dose) and at 6 weeks. Across blood samples, T cells had a median count of 141,255.

Time point denoted: peripheral blood 6 weeks after treatment start. V was clipped by 4 bases and J by 11 bases; unmatched bases: 13. Germline CDR1 and CDR2: WNHNN and SYGVQD (reference sequence). The CDR3 has 15 residues. This clone has a single count. Sequencing used immunoSEQ multiplex PCR; TCRdb keeps in-frame clones, though not all of them. In the table there are under 150,000 clones, roughly 91% of which are singletons. The receptor was derived from a man aged 60 to 69 with urothelial cancer. The starting material was PBMCs, obtained around atezolizumab (anti-PD-L1) treatment. The V call is TRBV10-1, the J call TRBJ2-3; 9 bases are shared with TRBD2. The CDR3 DNA is TGCGCCAGCAGTGCCATAGCGGGGGTGCCTAGCGTGCAGTATTTT. It specifies CASSAIAGVPSVQYF.